This is a list of T cell receptor beta chains from one sample in a study of T cell changes during pregnancy in multiple sclerosis. Produced via immunoSEQ multiplex PCR; TCRdb's table is partial and in-frame only. The profile shows roughly 110,000 clones, just under 95% of them singletons. The sample consisted of peripheral blood, taken in the third trimester of pregnancy. These receptors originate from a female donor in good health, enrolled as a control in a pregnancy study. CDR3s include the opening cysteine and the closing phenylalanine or tryptophan. The D gene is left open where the match is weak. For some rows the clone size is stated as once, few or many, or as a class when expanded; others skip it.

clone size: -
V gene: TRBV2
D gene: -
J gene: TRBJ1-4
CDR3 DNA: TGTGCCAGCAATATACAGGGTCTGACTAATGAAAAACTGTTTTTT
CDR3 protein: CASNIQGLTNEKLFF

clone size: -
V gene: TRBV19
D gene: -
J gene: TRBJ1-5
CDR3 DNA: TGTGCCAGTTCCTCAAGGGGGGGGAATCAGCCCCAGCATTTT
CDR3 protein: CASSSRGGNQPQHF

clone size: once
V gene: TRBV5-1
D gene: -
J gene: TRBJ1-3
CDR3 DNA: TGCGCCAGCAGCCGCCTGGGGGGGGCCAGCTTAGGGTCTGGAAACACCATATATTTT
CDR3 protein: CASSRLGGASLGSGNTIYF

clone size: once
V gene: TRBV2
D gene: -
J gene: TRBJ2-7
CDR3 DNA: TGTGCCAGCAGTGAAGTCACTGGCAGGGTTGACGACGAGCAGTACTTC
CDR3 protein: CASSEVTGRVDDEQYF

clone size: -
V gene: TRBV5-6
D gene: -
J gene: TRBJ1-2
CDR3 DNA: TGTGCCAGCAGCTTGGTCGGGGTGGCGTTAACCGGCTACACCTTC
CDR3 protein: CASSLVGVALTGYTF

clone size: -
V gene: TRBV18
D gene: -
J gene: TRBJ1-3
CDR3 DNA: TGTGCCAGCTCACCCAGCGGGGGAGGTACTGGAAACACCATATATTTT
CDR3 protein: CASSPSGGGTGNTIYF

clone size: -
V gene: TRBV6-5
D gene: TRBD2
J gene: TRBJ2-1
CDR3 DNA: TGTGCCAGCAGTTACTCGCGGACTAGCTCCTACAATGAGCAGTTCTTC
CDR3 protein: CASSYSRTSSYNEQFF

clone size: -
V gene: TRBV2
D gene: -
J gene: TRBJ2-1
CDR3 DNA: TGTGCCAGCAGCGGAGAGGGCAATGAGCAGTTCTTC
CDR3 protein: CASSGEGNEQFF

clone size: -
V gene: TRBV27
D gene: -
J gene: TRBJ1-6
CDR3 DNA: TGTGCCAGCAGTGTACGCCGGTCTGGTTCACCCCTCCACTTT
CDR3 protein: CASSVRRSGSPLHF

clone size: -
V gene: TRBV7-9
D gene: TRBD1
J gene: TRBJ1-2
CDR3 DNA: TGTGCCAGCAGCTTAGTGGACAGGGGGAACTATGGCTACACCTTC
CDR3 protein: CASSLVDRGNYGYTF

clone size: -
V gene: TRBV6-6
D gene: TRBD1
J gene: TRBJ2-7
CDR3 DNA: TGTGCCAGCAGTTACCGGACAGGGCGAACCTCCTACGAGCAGTACTTC
CDR3 protein: CASSYRTGRTSYEQYF

clone size: -
V gene: TRBV2
D gene: TRBD1
J gene: TRBJ1-2
CDR3 DNA: TGTGCCAGCAGTGAATTACAGGGGCATGGCTACACCTTC
CDR3 protein: CASSELQGHGYTF

clone size: -
V gene: TRBV5-1
D gene: -
J gene: TRBJ2-3
CDR3 DNA: TGCGCCAGCAGCTTGGGAGGTAGCATTAGCACAGATACGCAGTATTTT
CDR3 protein: CASSLGGSISTDTQYF

clone size: -
V gene: TRBV18
D gene: TRBD2
J gene: TRBJ2-1
CDR3 DNA: TGTGCCAGCTCACCTCCGCTGACGGGGGGCTCCTACAATGAGCAGTTCTTC
CDR3 protein: CASSPPLTGGSYNEQFF

clone size: -
V gene: TRBV10-3
D gene: -
J gene: TRBJ1-2
CDR3 DNA: TGTGCCATCAGCCCTCGACAGGAGCTATTGGCTAATTATGGCTACACCTTC
CDR3 protein: CAISPRQELLANYGYTF

clone size: -
V gene: TRBV19
D gene: -
J gene: TRBJ1-6
CDR3 DNA: TGTGCCAGTAGCACCCAACAGGGTCATAATTCACCCCTCCACTTT
CDR3 protein: CASSTQQGHNSPLHF

clone size: -
V gene: TRBV2
D gene: TRBD1
J gene: TRBJ1-3
CDR3 DNA: TGTGCCAGCAGGACAGGGGAAGGTGGAAACACCATATATTTT
CDR3 protein: CASRTGEGGNTIYF

clone size: -
V gene: TRBV11-2
D gene: -
J gene: TRBJ1-2
CDR3 DNA: TGTGCCAGCAGCTTATCCCCGATTGGGGGCGAAATCTATGGCTACACCTTC
CDR3 protein: CASSLSPIGGEIYGYTF

clone size: -
V gene: TRBV11-2
D gene: -
J gene: TRBJ2-3
CDR3 DNA: TGTGCCAGCAGCTTAGATGTTAGGGGATTCACAGATACGCAGTATTTT
CDR3 protein: CASSLDVRGFTDTQYF

clone size: -
V gene: TRBV29-1
D gene: -
J gene: TRBJ1-2
CDR3 DNA: TGCAGCGTTGACAAGGTTTCCAGGGATGGCTACACCTTC
CDR3 protein: CSVDKVSRDGYTF

clone size: -
V gene: TRBV9
D gene: TRBD1
J gene: TRBJ1-4
CDR3 DNA: TGTGCCAGCAACGAGGGACAGGGAGGGGAAAAACTGTTTTTT
CDR3 protein: CASNEGQGGEKLFF

clone size: -
V gene: TRBV10-3
D gene: TRBD1
J gene: TRBJ1-2
CDR3 DNA: TGTGCCATCAGTGTGTTACAGGGGGCTAGCTATGGCTACACCTTC
CDR3 protein: CAISVLQGASYGYTF

clone size: -
V gene: TRBV19
D gene: -
J gene: TRBJ1-5
CDR3 DNA: TGTGCCAGTAGTATTCCCGGGGAGGACAATCAGCCCCAGCATTTT
CDR3 protein: CASSIPGEDNQPQHF